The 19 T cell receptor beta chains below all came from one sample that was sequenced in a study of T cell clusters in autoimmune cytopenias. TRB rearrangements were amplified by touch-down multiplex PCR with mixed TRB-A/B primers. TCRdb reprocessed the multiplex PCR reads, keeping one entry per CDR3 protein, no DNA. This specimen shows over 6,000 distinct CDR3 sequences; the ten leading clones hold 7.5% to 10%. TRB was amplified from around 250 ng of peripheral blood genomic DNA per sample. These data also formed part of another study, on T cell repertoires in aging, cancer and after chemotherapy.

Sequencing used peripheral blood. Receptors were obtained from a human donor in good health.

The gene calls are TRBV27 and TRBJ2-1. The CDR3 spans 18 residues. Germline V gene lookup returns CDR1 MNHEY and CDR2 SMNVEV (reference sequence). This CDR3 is CASSPRPYDIRSYNEQFF.

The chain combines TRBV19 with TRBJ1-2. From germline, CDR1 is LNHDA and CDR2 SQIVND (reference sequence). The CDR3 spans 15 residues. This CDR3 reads CASSIDQVSSYGYTF.

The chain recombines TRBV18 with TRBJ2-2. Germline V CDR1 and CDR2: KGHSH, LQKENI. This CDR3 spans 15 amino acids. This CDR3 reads CASSPGFGNTGELFF.

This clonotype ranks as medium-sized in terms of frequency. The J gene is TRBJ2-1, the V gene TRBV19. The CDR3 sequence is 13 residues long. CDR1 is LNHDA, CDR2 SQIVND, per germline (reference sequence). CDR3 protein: CASSIDPYNEQFF.

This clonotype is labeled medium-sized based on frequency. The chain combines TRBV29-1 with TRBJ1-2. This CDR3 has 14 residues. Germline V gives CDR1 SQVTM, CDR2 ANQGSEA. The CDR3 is CSVEALTSNYGYTF.

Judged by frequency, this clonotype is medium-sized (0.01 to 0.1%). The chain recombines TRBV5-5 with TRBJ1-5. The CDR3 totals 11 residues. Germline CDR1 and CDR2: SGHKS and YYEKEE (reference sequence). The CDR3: CASSLYQPQHF. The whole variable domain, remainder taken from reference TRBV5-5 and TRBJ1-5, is DAGVTQSPTHLIKTRGQQVTLRCSPISGHKSVSWYQQVLGQGPQFIFQYYEKEERGRGNFPDRFSARQFPNYSSELNVNALLLGDSALYLCASSLYQPQHFGDGTRLSIL.

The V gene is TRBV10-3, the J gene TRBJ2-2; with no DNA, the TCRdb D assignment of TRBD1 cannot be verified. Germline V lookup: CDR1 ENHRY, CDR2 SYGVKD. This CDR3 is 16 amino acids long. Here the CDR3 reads CAIRGTGTSNTGELFF.

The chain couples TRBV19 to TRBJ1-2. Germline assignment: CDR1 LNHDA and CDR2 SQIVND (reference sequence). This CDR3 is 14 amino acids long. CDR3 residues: CASSIVPSRWGYTF.

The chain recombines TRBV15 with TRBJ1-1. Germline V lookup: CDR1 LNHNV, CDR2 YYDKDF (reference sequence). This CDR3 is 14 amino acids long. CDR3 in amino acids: CATSRERRNTEAFF.

CDR3 sequence reads: CATSDFRREEDTQYF. V usage is TRBV24-1 and J usage is TRBJ2-3; as DNA is missing, the TRBD2 call by TCRdb cannot be tested. CDR1 is KGHDR and CDR2 is SFDVKD in the germline V gene. CDR3 size: 15 residues.

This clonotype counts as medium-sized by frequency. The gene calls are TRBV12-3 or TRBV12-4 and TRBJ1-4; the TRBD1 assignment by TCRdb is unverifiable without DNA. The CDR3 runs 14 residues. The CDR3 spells CASSEQGSSEKLFF.

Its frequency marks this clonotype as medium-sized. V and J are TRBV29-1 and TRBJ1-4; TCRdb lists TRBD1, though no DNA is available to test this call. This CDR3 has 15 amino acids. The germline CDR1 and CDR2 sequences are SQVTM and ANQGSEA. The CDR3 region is CSVEGEMGAGEKLFF.

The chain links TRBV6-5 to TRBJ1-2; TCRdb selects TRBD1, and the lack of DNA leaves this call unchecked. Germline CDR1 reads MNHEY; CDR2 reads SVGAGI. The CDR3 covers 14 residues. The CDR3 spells CASSYYGTGEGNTF.

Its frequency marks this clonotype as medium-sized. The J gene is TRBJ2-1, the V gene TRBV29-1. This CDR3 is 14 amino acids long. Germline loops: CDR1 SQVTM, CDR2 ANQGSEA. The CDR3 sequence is CSVEDIGSYNEQFF.

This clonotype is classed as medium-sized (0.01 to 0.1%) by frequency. The chain's CDR3 is CASSYSFNSPLHF. The rearrangement joins TRBV6-5 to TRBJ1-6. Germline V gene lookup returns CDR1 MNHEY and CDR2 SVGAGI. The CDR3 is 13 residues long.

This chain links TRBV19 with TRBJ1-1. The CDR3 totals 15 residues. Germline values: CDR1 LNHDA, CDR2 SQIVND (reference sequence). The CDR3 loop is CASSIGRQKNTEAFF.

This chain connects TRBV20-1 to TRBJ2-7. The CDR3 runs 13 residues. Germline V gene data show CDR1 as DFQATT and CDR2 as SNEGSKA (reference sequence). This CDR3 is CSAILTEPYEQYF.

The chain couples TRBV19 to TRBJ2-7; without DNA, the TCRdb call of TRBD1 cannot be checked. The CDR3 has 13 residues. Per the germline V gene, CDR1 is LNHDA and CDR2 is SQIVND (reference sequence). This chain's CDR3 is CASSSPPSYEQYF.

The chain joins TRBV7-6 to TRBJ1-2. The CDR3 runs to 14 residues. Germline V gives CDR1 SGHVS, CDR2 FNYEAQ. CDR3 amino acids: CASSLGNMNYGYTF. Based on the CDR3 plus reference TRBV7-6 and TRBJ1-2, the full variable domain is GAGVSQSPRYKVTKRGQDVALRCDPISGHVSLYWYRQALGQGPEFLTYFNYEAQQDKSGLPNDRFSAERPEGSISTLTIQRTEQRDSAMYRCASSLGNMNYGYTFGSGTRLTVV.